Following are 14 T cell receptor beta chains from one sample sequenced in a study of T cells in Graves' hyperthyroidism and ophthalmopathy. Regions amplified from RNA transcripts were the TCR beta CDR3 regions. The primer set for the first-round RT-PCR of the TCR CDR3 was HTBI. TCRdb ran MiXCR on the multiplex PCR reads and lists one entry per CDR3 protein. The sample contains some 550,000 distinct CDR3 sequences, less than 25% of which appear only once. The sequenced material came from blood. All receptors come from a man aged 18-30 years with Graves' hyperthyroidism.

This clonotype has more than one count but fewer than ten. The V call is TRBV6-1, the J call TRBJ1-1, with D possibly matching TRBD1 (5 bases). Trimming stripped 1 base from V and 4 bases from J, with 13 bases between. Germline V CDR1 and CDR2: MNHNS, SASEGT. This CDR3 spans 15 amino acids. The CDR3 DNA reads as TGTGCCAGCAGTGAAGAGGGACGGGGAGGCACTGAAGCTTTCTTT. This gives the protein CASSEEGRGGTEAFF.

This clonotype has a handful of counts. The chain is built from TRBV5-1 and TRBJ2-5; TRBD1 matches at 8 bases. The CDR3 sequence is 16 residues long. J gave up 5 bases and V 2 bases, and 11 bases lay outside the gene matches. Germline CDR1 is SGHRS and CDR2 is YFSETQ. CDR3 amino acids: CASSFGARGPGETQYF. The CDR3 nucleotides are TGCGCCAGCAGCTTCGGGGCCAGGGGGCCAGGGGAGACCCAGTACTTC.

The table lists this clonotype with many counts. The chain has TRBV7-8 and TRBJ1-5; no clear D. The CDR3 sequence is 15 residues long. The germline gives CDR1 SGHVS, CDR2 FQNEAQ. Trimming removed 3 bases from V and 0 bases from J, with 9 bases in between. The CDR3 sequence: CASSLEKSSNQPQHF. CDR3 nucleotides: TGTGCCAGCAGCTTGGAAAAATCTAGCAATCAGCCCCAGCATTTT.

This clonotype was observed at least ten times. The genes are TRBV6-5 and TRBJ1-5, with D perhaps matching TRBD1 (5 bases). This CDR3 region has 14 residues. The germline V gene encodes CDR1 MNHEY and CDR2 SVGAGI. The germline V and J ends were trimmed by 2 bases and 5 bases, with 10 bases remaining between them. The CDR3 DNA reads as TGTGCCAGCAGTTACGGCAGGGCCGATCAGCCCCAGCATTTT. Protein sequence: CASSYGRADQPQHF.

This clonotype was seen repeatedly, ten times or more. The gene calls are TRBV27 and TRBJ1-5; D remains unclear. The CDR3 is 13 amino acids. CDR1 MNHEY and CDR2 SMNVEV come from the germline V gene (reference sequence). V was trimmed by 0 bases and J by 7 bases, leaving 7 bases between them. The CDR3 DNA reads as TGTGCCAGCAGTTTATCGGTCCTGCAGCCCCAGCATTTT. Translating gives CASSLSVLQPQHF.

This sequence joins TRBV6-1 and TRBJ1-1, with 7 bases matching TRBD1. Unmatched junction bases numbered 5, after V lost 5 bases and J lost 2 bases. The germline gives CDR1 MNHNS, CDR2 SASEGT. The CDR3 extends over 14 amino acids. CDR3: CASSTGTANTEAFF. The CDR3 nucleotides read TGTGCCAGCAGTACCGGGACAGCCAACACTGAAGCTTTCTTT.

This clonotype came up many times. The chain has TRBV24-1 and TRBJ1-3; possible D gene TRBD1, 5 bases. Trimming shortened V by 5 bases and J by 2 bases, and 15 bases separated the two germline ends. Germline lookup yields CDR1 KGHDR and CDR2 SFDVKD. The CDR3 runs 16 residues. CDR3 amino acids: CATSGSGEEAGNTIYF. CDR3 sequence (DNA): TGTGCCACCAGTGGTTCGGGGGAAGAGGCTGGAAACACCATATATTTT.

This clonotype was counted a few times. The CDR3 spells CASSQLPRRRGTYEQYF. CDR3 nucleotide sequence: TGCGCCAGCAGCCAACTCCCTCGGCGGAGGGGGACCTACGAGCAGTACTTC. V gene TRBV4-1 combines with J gene TRBJ2-7, with D perhaps assigned TRBD1 or TRBD2 (6 bases each). V lost 2 bases, J lost 2 bases, and 19 bases lay in between. Per the germline V gene, CDR1 is MGHRA and CDR2 is YSYEKL. The CDR3 sequence is 17 residues long.

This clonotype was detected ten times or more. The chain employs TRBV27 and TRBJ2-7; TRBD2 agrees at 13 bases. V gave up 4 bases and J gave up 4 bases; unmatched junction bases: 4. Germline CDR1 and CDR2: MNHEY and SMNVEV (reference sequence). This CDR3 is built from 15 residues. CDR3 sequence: CASSSPGLAGYEQYF. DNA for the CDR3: TGTGCCAGCAGTTCCCCGGGACTAGCGGGGTACGAGCAGTACTTC.

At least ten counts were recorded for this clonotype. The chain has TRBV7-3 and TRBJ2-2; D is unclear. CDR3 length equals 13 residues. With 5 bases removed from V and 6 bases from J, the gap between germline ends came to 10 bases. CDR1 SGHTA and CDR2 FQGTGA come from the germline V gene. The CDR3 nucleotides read TGTGCCAGCAGCCCTAGATACCCCGGGGAGCTGTTTTTT. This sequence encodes CASSPRYPGELFF.

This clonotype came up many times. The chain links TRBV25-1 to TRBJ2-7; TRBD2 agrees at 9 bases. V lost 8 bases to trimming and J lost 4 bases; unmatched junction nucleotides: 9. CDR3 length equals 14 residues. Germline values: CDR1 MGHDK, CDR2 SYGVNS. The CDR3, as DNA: TGTGCCAGCTCACCCCTAGCGGGGAGATACGAGCAGTACTTC. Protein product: CASSPLAGRYEQYF.

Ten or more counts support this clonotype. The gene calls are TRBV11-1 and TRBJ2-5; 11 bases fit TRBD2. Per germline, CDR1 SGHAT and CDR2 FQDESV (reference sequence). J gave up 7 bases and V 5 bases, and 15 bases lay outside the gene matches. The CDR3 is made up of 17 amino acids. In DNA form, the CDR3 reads TGTGCCAGCAGCCCAACTAGCGGGGGCCCCAAGCGGGGGACCCAGTACTTC. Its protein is CASSPTSGGPKRGTQYF. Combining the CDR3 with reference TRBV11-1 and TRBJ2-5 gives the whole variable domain EAEVAQSPRYKITEKSQAVAFWCDPISGHATLYWYRQILGQGPELLVQFQDESVVDDSQLPKDRFSAERLKGVDSTLKIQPAELGDSAMYLCASSPTSGGPKRGTQYFGPGTRLLVL.

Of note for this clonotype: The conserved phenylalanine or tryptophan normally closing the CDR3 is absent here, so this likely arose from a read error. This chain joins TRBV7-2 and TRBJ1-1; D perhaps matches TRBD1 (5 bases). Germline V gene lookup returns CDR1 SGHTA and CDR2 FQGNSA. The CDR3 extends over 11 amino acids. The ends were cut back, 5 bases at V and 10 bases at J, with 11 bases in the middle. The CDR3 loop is CASSRGLGAFL. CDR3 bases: TGTGCCAGCAGCAGGGGCCTGGGAGCTTTCTTG.

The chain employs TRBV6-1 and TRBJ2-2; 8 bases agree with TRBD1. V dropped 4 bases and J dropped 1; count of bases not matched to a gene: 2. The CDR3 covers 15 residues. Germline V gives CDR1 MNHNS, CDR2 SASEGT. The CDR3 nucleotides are TGTGCCAGCAGTGCAGGGGGCTGGAACACCGGGGAGCTGTTTTTT. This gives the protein CASSAGGWNTGELFF.